The 7 T cell receptor beta chains below all came from one sample that was sequenced in a study of metastatic and nonmetastatic thyroid tumors. Until they underwent thyroid surgery, no patient had received any treatment. TCRdb re-called the PCR reads with MiXCR. This sample has 15,000 to 20,000 clones; less than 20% occur once, and the top ten carry 15% to 20%. Input material: blood. Every receptor here comes from a female donor with papillary thyroid cancer or a benign thyroid nodule (not recorded which). Some clones in this sample may be carry-over from other donors' samples.

This clone showed up just a few times. Other nucleotide sequences from this sample produce the same CDR3. V and J are TRBV19 and TRBJ2-7; 11 bases map to TRBD2. This CDR3 comprises 13 residues. Trimming cost V 4 bases and J 6 bases; bases outside gene matches: 2. Germline CDR1 LNHDA, CDR2 SQIVND (reference sequence). DNA for the CDR3: TGTGCCAGTAGTACCGGGACTAGCGGCGAGCAGTACTTC. The encoded protein is CASSTGTSGEQYF.

This clone was recorded many times. The chain joins TRBV19 to TRBJ2-2; D is unclear. With 4 bases removed from V and 0 bases from J, the gap between germline ends came to 12 bases. Germline CDR1 reads LNHDA; CDR2 reads SQIVND (reference sequence). There are 16 residues in the CDR3. The CDR3 DNA sequence: TGTGCCAGTAGTAGGCGAGGCCGACCGAACACCGGGGAGCTGTTTTTT. Its protein is CASSRRGRPNTGELFF.

This clone was detected many times. The CDR3 protein is CASSQPWDRERYTF. The CDR3 DNA reads TGCGCCAGCAGCCAACCGTGGGACCGCGAGCGCTACACCTTC. The rearrangement joins TRBV4-1 to TRBJ1-2, with D possibly being TRBD1 (5 bases). Trimming stripped 2 bases from V and 9 bases from J, with 16 bases between. CDR3 length: 14 amino acids. From germline, CDR1 is MGHRA and CDR2 YSYEKL.

The chain combines TRBV7-2 with TRBJ2-7; D uncertain. The germline V gene encodes CDR1 SGHTA and CDR2 FQGNSA. V was pared by 3 bases and J by 6 bases, with 12 bases between. The CDR3 is 13 residues long. The CDR3 bases are TGTGCCAGCAGCTTCACGCCCCGACTCGAGCAGTACTTC. It translates to CASSFTPRLEQYF.

This clone was counted ten times or more. The V gene is TRBV9, the J gene TRBJ2-1; 10 nucleotides match TRBD2. J lost 9 bases, V lost 3 bases, and 9 bases had no gene match. The CDR3 consists of 15 residues. Germline CDR1 SGDLS, CDR2 YYNGEE. Here the CDR3 reads CASSALGSGRTEQFF. CDR3 sequence (DNA): TGTGCCAGCAGCGCCCTGGGTAGCGGGAGGACTGAGCAGTTCTTC.

This clone was seen at least ten times. The chain carries TRBV6-6 and TRBJ2-7, with a tentative D call TRBD1 (5 bases). This CDR3 is 16 amino acids long. V lost 0 bases and J lost 5, with 17 bases in between. Germline-derived CDR1 and CDR2 are MNHNY and SVGAGI (reference sequence). The CDR3 coding sequence is TGTGCCAGCAGTTACTCGGCGTTAACAGGAAGGGACGAGCAGTACTTC. This encodes CASSYSALTGRDEQYF.

This clone has at least ten counts. CDR3 amino acids: CASSFSVGSGGNNEQFF. CDR3 coding DNA: TGTGCCAGCAGCTTCTCCGTCGGAAGCGGGGGTAACAATGAGCAGTTCTTC. This chain links TRBV11-2 with TRBJ2-1; 8 nucleotides line up with TRBD2. Per germline, CDR1 SGHAT and CDR2 FQNNGV. V shed 3 bases and J 5 bases; nucleotides not matched to a gene: 12. This CDR3 region has 17 residues.